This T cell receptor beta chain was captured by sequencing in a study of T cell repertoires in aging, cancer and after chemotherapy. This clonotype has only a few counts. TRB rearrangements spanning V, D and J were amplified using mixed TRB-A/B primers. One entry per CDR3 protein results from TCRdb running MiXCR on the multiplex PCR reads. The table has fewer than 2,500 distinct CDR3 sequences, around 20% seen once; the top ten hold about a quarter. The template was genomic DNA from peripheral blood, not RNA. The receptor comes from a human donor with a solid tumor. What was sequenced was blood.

This CDR3 reads CASSLNSHEQYF. CDR3 coding DNA: TGTGCCAGCAGCTTGAATAGCCACGAGCAGTACTTC. This rearrangement joins TRBV25-1 to TRBJ2-7; D is undetermined. CDR1 is MGHDK and CDR2 is SYGVNS in the germline V gene. V was cut by 6 bases and J by 5 bases, with 11 bases left in between. This CDR3 is 12 amino acids long.